Listed below are T cell receptor beta chains from one sample, sequenced in a study of identifying expanded T cells in peripheral blood. Assay used: immunoSEQ multiplex PCR; TCRdb lists only in-frame clones, some missing. The sample holds over 100,000 clones; around 89% are singletons and the top ten take 7.5% to 9.5%. Sample: blood. These receptors all come from a person between 18 and 69 years old in good health. The CDR3 runs from the conserved cysteine through the conserved F or W. D genes are given only for firm matches. Expanded clones get a size class; other rows say once, few or many, or leave the size out.

V	J	size	D	CDR3	DNA
TRBV19	TRBJ1-5	-	TRBD1	CASNSRRDRASNSNQPQHF	TGTGCCAGTAACTCCCGGCGGGACAGGGCTTCAAATAGCAATCAGCCCCAGCATTTT
TRBV5-1	TRBJ2-7	-	TRBD2	CASSLRTSVNEQYF	TGCGCCAGCAGCCTCAGGACTAGCGTGAACGAGCAGTACTTC
TRBV6-6	TRBJ1-2	-	-	CASRRTYLVGYTF	TGTGCCAGCAGACGGACATATCTAGTGGGCTACACCTTC
TRBV5-1	TRBJ2-3	-	-	CASRGYSSTDTQYF	TGCGCCAGCAGGGGATATTCTAGCACAGATACGCAGTATTTT
TRBV9	TRBJ1-2	once	-	CASSPQTQGGYGYTF	TGTGCCAGCAGCCCCCAAACCCAGGGAGGATATGGCTACACCTTC
TRBV14	TRBJ2-3	-	TRBD2	CASSHGTRDTQYF	TGTGCCAGCAGCCACGGGACTAGGGATACGCAGTATTTT
TRBV6-4	TRBJ1-2	-	TRBD1	CASSDGDSYGYTF	TGTGCCAGCAGTGACGGGGACAGTTATGGCTACACCTTC
TRBV19	TRBJ2-5	-	-	CASRPAGETQYF	TGTGCCAGTCGACCGGCAGGGGAGACCCAGTACTTC
TRBV27	TRBJ2-7	-	-	CASRRLASYEQYF	TGTGCCAGCAGGCGGCTAGCTTCCTACGAGCAGTACTTC
TRBV28	TRBJ2-7	-	-	CASSLREPRWQYF	TGTGCCAGCAGTTTACGAGAGCCGCGGTGGCAGTACTTC
TRBV19	TRBJ1-4	-	TRBD1	CASSTRQGYNEKLFF	TGTGCCAGTAGTACGAGACAGGGCTATAATGAAAAACTGTTTTTT
TRBV6-5	TRBJ2-1	-	TRBD1	CASSYSGQDRDNEQFF	TGTGCCAGCAGTTACTCGGGACAGGATCGGGACAATGAGCAGTTCTTC
TRBV29-1	TRBJ1-1	-	-	CSVDTLQGTAEAFF	TGCAGCGTTGATACCCTTCAAGGGACGGCTGAAGCTTTCTTT
TRBV5-1	TRBJ2-3	-	TRBD2	CASSSGLAGRGTDTQYF	TGCGCCAGCAGCTCGGGACTAGCGGGGCGGGGGACAGATACGCAGTATTTT
TRBV5-1	TRBJ2-7	-	TRBD2	CASSVGTSGSLHEQYF	TGCGCCAGCAGCGTGGGGACTAGCGGGAGTCTCCACGAGCAGTACTTC
TRBV2	TRBJ2-1	-	-	CASRARLGDEQFF	TGTGCCAGCAGGGCTCGTCTCGGTGATGAGCAGTTCTTC
TRBV20-1	TRBJ1-5	few	-	CSAAGRTAQHF	TGCAGTGCTGCTGGGAGAACAGCCCAGCATTTT
TRBV19	TRBJ2-2	few	-	CASSTGDTGELFF	TGTGCCAGTAGTACCGGGGACACCGGGGAGCTGTTTTTT
TRBV5-6	TRBJ2-7	-	-	CASSRNRDPKYEQYF	TGTGCCAGCAGCCGGAACAGGGACCCTAAATACGAGCAGTACTTC
TRBV4-1	TRBJ2-2	once	TRBD1	CASSPLGTAKSNTGELFF	TGCGCCAGCAGCCCCCTCGGGACAGCAAAATCGAACACCGGGGAGCTGTTTTTT
TRBV7-9	TRBJ1-4	-	TRBD1	CASIDREGEKLFF	TGTGCCAGCATCGACAGGGAGGGTGAAAAACTGTTTTTT
TRBV30	TRBJ1-2	-	TRBD1	CAWRDRGGYGYTF	TGTGCCTGGAGGGACAGGGGCGGCTATGGCTACACCTTC
TRBV6-1	TRBJ2-5	-	-	CASSERGETQYF	TGTGCCAGCAGTGAAAGAGGAGAGACCCAGTACTTC
TRBV13	TRBJ1-5	-	-	CASSFPSTAYSNQPQHF	TGTGCCAGCAGCTTTCCTTCGACAGCATATAGCAATCAGCCCCAGCATTTT
TRBV6-1	TRBJ1-2	-	-	CASSNRANYGYTF	TGTGCCAGCAGTAACAGGGCTAACTATGGCTACACCTTC
TRBV11-2	TRBJ2-7	few	TRBD2	CASSQYGGGAYEQYF	TGTGCCAGCAGCCAATACGGCGGGGGGGCCTACGAGCAGTACTTC
TRBV5-5	TRBJ1-5	-	-	CASSSTGTPNQPQHF	TGTGCCAGCAGCTCCACAGGGACCCCCAATCAGCCCCAGCATTTT
TRBV20-1	TRBJ2-7	-	-	CSAEQGDEQYF	TGCAGTGCCGAACAGGGTGACGAGCAGTACTTC
TRBV5-6	TRBJ2-2	-	-	CASSLGNPPEELFF	TGTGCCAGCAGCTTGGGAAACCCCCCGGAGGAGCTGTTTTTT
TRBV7-9	TRBJ1-3	once	TRBD1	CASNPGGSGNTIYF	TGTGCCAGCAACCCAGGGGGCTCTGGAAACACCATATATTTT
TRBV27	TRBJ2-2	-	TRBD2	CASSFRTSPLGELFF	TGTGCCAGCAGTTTTCGGACTAGCCCCCTCGGGGAGCTGTTTTTT
TRBV19	TRBJ1-1	-	-	CASSTHLARRGDTEAFF	TGTGCCAGTAGTACACACCTAGCGCGCCGGGGGGACACTGAAGCTTTCTTT
TRBV19	TRBJ2-1	once	TRBD2	CASRLAGGSYNEQFF	TGTGCCAGTAGACTAGCGGGGGGCTCCTACAATGAGCAGTTCTTC
TRBV6-5	TRBJ1-2	-	TRBD1	CASSPTGPYGYTF	TGTGCCAGCAGCCCGACAGGGCCCTATGGCTACACCTTC
TRBV6-1	TRBJ1-2	-	TRBD1	CASRGQGGRPYGYTF	TGTGCCAGCAGAGGACAGGGGGGCCGTCCCTATGGCTACACCTTC
TRBV7-3	TRBJ2-7	-	TRBD1	CASSLGTGGGEQYF	TGTGCCAGCAGCCTGGGGACAGGGGGAGGCGAGCAGTACTTC
TRBV19	TRBJ1-4	-	-	CASSWTSVRTNEKLFF	TGTGCCAGTAGCTGGACGTCGGTCAGAACTAATGAAAAACTGTTTTTT
TRBV5-1	TRBJ2-7	-	-	CASSGMAVGDSYEQYF	TGCGCCAGCAGCGGAATGGCGGTCGGAGATTCCTACGAGCAGTACTTC
TRBV7-9	TRBJ1-2	-	TRBD1	CASSPKGQVIANYGYTF	TGTGCCAGCAGCCCGAAGGGACAGGTAATAGCTAACTATGGCTACACCTTC
TRBV6-5	TRBJ2-5	-	-	CASSADGGGGETQYF	TGTGCCAGCAGCGCCGATGGGGGAGGGGGGGAGACCCAGTACTTC
TRBV5-1	TRBJ2-1	-	TRBD2	CASSRLGLAGPNEQFF	TGCGCCAGCAGCCGTCTCGGACTAGCGGGACCAAATGAGCAGTTCTTC
TRBV5-6	TRBJ2-3	-	-	CASSLTTDTQYF	TGTGCCAGCAGCCTCACCACAGATACGCAGTATTTT
TRBV18	TRBJ2-3	-	-	CASSRGPGRTDTQYF	TGTGCCAGCTCACGAGGTCCAGGGCGCACAGATACGCAGTATTTT
TRBV7-8	TRBJ1-6	-	TRBD1	CASSLVVGTGKPLHF	TGTGCCAGCAGCTTAGTGGTTGGGACAGGGAAACCCCTCCACTTT